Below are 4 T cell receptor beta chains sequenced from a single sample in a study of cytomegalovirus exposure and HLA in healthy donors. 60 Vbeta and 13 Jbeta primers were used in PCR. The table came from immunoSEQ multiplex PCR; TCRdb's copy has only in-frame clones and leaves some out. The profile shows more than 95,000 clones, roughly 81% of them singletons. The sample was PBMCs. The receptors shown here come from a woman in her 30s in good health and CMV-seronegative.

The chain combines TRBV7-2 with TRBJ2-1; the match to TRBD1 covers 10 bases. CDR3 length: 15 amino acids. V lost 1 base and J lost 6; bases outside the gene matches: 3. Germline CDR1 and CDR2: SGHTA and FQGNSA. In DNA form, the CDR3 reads TGTGCCAGCAGCTTAGGACAGGGGGCCGGCAATGAGCAGTTCTTC. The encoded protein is CASSLGQGAGNEQFF.

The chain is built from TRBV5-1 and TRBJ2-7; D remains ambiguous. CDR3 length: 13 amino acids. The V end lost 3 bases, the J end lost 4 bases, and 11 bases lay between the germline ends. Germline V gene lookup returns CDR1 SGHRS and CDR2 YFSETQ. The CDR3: CASSSWSLYEQYF. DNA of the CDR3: TGCGCCAGCAGCTCCTGGAGCCTATACGAGCAGTACTTC.

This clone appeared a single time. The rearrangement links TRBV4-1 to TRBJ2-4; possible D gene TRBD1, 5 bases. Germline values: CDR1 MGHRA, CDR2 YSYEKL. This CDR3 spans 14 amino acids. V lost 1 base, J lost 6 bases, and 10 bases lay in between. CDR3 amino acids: CASSQASQGNIQYF. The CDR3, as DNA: TGCGCCAGCAGCCAAGCGTCCCAGGGAAACATTCAGTACTTC.

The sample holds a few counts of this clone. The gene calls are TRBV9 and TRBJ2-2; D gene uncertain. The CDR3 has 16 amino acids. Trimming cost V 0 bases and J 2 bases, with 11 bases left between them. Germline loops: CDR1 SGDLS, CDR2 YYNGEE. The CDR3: CASSVVPGSNTGELFF. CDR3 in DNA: TGTGCCAGCAGCGTAGTTCCAGGCTCAAACACCGGGGAGCTGTTTTTT.